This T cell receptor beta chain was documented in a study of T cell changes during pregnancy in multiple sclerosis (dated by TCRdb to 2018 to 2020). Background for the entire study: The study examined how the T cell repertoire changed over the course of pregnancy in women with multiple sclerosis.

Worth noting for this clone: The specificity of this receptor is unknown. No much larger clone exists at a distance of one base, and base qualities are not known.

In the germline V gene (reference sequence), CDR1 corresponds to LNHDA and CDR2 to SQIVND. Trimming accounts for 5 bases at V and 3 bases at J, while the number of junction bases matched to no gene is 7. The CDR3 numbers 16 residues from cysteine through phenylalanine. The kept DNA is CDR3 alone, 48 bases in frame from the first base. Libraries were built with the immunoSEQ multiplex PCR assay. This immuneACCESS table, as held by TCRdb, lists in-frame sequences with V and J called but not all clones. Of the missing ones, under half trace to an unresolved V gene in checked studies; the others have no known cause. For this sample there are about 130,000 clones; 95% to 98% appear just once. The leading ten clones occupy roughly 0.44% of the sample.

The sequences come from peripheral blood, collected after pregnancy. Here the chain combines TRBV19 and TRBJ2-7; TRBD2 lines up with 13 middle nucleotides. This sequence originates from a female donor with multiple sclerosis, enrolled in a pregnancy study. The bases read TGTGCCAGTAGTCCTGTACTAGCGGGAGGGGGCTACGAGCAGTACTTC. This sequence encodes CASSPVLAGGGYEQYF.